The source of this T cell receptor beta chain is a study of somatic mutations in cytotoxic T cells in rheumatoid arthritis. The wider study: Right after diagnosis, and before any treatment had started, patient peripheral blood (over 28 ml EDTA) was drawn.

Trimming removed 7 bases at V and 6 bases at J, with 22 bases between. This CDR3 spans 15 amino acids. Germline V gene sequence: CDR1 GTSNPN, CDR2 SVGIG (reference sequence). TCRdb's table, derived via immunoSEQ multiplex PCR, lists solely in-frame clones and lacks some. The table lists 10,000 to 11,000 clones, around nine tenths of them singletons. Source material: CD8+ T cells sorted from blood. V and J are TRBV30 and TRBJ1-5; TRBD1 is a possible D gene (5 bases). The clonotype was recovered from a woman aged 18-29 years with rheumatoid arthritis. The CDR3 DNA reads as TGTGCCTTGTCGCCGGCAGGGTTTTCCCGTCAGCCCCAGCATTTT. Amino acids: CALSPAGFSRQPQHF.